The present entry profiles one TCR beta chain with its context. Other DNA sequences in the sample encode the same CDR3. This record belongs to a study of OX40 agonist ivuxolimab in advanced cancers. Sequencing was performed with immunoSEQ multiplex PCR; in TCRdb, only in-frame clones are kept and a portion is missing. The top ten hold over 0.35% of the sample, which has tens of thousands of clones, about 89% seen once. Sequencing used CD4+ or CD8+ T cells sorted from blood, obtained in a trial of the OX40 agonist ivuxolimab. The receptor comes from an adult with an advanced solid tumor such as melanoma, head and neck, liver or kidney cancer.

The CDR3 nucleotides are TGTGCCAGCAGTGGGGACACAACGTTCTCCTACGAGCAGTACTTC. Protein: CASSGDTTFSYEQYF. The chain recombines TRBV6-1 with TRBJ2-7; D might be TRBD1 (6 bases). The CDR3 has 15 amino acids. The V gene lost 4 bases and the J gene lost 0 bases, with 13 bases spanning the gap. Germline V gene lookup returns CDR1 MNHNS and CDR2 SASEGT.